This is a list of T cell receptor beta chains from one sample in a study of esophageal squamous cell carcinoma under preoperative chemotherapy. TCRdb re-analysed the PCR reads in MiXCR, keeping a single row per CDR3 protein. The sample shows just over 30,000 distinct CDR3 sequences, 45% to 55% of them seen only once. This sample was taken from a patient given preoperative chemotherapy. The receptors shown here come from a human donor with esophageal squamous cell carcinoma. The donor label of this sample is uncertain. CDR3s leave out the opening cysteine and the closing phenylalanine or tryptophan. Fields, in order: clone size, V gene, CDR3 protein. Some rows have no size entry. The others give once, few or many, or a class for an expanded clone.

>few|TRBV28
ASRRRRLAGVSNEQF
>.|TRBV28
ASSGDGSGDTQY
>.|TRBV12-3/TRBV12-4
ASSLRTSGSLLQSPLFSEQF
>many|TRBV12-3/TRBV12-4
ASSFGTSPF
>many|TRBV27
ATQSGLGLAVYNEQF
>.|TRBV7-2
ASSPQGRRGKDIQY
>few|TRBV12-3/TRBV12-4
ASNSMDTQY
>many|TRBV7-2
ASSRTRSTEQY
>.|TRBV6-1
ASRKRSGNTIY
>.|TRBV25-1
ASSYGSGQEIQETQY
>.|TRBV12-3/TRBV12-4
ASSPGVSSDEQF
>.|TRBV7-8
ASSQGSAGYPATQY
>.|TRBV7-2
ASSFSAGINNEQF
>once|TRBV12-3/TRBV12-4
AGSSGREPKTQY
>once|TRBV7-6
ASSPPVSATDMQY
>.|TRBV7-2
ASTGLGGRDQETQY
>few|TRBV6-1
ASSEGTVTDTQF
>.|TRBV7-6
ASRQASGRGTLY
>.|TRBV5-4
ASSLPEKETLN
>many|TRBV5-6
ASSSTSGISYNEQF
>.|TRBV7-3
DSSLNTGEQF
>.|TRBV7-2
ASGLDAGTQY
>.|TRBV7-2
ASSVGADTQY
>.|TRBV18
ASSLGGRGEAF
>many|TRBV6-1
ASSTGTAPNTEAF
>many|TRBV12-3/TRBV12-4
ASSLGLAGGRDEQF
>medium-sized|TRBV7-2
ASSLGGGWYEQY
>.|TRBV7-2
ASSGAGAKDTQY
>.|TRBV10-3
ASSSRQGGSGQF